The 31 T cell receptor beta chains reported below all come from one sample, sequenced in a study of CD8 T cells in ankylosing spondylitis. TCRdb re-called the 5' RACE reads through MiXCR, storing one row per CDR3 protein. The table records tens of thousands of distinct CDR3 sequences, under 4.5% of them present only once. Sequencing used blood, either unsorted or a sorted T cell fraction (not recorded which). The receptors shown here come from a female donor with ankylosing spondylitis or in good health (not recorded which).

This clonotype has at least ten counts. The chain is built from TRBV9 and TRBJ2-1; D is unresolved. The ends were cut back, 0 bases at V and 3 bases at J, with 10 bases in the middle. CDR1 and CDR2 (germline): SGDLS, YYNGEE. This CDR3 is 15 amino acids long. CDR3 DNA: TGTGCCAGCAGCGTAGAGGGCTGGGACTACAATGAGCAGTTCTTC. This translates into CASSVEGWDYNEQFF.

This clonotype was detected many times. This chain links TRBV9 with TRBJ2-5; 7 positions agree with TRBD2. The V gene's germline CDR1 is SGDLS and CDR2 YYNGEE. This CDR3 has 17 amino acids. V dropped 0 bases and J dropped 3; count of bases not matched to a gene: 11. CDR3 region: CASSVAHSRGGEETQYF. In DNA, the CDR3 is TGTGCCAGCAGCGTAGCTCACTCCCGGGGAGGGGAAGAGACCCAGTACTTC. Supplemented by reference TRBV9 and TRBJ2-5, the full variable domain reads DSGVTQTPKHLITATGQRVTLRCSPRSGDLSVYWYQQSLDQGLQFLIQYYNGEERAKGNILERFSAQQFPDLHSELNLSSLELGDSALYFCASSVAHSRGGEETQYFGPGTRLLVL.

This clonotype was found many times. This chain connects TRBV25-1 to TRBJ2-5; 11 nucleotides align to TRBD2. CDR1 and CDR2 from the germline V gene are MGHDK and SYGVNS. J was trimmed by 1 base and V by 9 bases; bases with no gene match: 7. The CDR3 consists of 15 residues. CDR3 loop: CARSTSGELQETQYF. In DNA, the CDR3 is TGTGCCAGGTCGACTAGCGGGGAACTCCAAGAGACCCAGTACTTC.

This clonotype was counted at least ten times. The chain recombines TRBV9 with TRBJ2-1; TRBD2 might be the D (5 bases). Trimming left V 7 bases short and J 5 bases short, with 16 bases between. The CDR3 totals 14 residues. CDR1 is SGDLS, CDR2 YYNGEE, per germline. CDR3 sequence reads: CASSPGMLNNEQFF. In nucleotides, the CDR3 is TGTGCCAGCTCACCGGGGATGTTGAACAATGAGCAGTTCTTC.

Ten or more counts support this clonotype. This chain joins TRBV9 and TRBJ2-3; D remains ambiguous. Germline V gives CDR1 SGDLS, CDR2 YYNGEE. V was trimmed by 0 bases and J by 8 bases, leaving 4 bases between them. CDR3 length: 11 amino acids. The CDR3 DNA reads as TGTGCCAGCAGCGTAGACTCTACGCAGTATTTT. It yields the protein CASSVDSTQYF.

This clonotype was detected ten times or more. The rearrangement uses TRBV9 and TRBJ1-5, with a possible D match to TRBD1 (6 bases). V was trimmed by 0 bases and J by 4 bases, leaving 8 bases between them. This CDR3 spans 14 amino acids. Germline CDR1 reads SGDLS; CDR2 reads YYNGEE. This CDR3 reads CASSVGTDNQPQHF. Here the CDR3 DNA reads TGTGCCAGCAGCGTAGGGACAGATAATCAGCCCCAGCATTTT.

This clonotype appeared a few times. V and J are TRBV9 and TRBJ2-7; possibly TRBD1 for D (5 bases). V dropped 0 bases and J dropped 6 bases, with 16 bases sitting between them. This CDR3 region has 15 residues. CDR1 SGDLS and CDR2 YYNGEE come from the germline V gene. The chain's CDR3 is CASSVGRGRESEQYF. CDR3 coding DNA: TGTGCCAGCAGCGTAGGTAGGGGAAGAGAATCCGAGCAGTACTTC.

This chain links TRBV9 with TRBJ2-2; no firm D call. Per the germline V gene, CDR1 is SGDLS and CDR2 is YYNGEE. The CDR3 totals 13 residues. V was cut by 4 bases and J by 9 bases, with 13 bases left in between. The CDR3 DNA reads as TGTGCCAGCAGCCCGACCTTGGGAAGGGAGCTGTTTTTT. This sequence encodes CASSPTLGRELFF.

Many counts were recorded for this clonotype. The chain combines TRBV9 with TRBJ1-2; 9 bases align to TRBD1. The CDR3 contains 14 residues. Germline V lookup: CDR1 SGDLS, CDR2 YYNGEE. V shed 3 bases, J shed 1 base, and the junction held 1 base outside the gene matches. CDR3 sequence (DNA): TGTGCCAGCAGCGGGGGACAGGGTAACTATGGCTACACCTTC. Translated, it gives CASSGGQGNYGYTF. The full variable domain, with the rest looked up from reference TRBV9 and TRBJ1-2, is DSGVTQTPKHLITATGQRVTLRCSPRSGDLSVYWYQQSLDQGLQFLIQYYNGEERAKGNILERFSAQQFPDLHSELNLSSLELGDSALYFCASSGGQGNYGYTFGSGTRLTVV.

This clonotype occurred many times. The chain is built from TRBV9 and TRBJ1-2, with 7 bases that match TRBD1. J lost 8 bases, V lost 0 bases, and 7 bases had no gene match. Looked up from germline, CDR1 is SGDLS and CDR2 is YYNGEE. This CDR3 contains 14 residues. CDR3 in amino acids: CASSVVQGSGGYTF. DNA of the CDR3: TGTGCCAGCAGCGTAGTACAGGGGTCAGGAGGCTACACCTTC.

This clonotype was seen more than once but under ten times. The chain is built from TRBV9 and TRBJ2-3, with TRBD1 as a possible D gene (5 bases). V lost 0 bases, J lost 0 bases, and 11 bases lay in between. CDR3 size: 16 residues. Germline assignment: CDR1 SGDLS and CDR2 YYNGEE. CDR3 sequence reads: CASSVAPRDSTDTQYF. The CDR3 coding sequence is TGTGCCAGCAGCGTAGCGCCCAGGGATAGCACAGATACGCAGTATTTT.

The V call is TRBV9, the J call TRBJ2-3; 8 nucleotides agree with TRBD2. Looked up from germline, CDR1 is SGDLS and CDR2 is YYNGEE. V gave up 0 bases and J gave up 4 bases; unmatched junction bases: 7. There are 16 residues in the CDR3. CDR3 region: CASSVAGGGYADTQYF. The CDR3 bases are TGTGCCAGCAGCGTAGCGGGGGGGGGTTACGCAGATACGCAGTATTTT.

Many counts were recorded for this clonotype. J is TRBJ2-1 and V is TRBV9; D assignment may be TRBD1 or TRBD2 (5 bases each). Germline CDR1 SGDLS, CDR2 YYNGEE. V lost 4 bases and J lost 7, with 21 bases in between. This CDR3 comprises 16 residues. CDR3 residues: CASSPVGGPLRNEQFF. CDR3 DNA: TGTGCCAGCAGCCCAGTTGGGGGACCCTTGAGGAATGAGCAGTTCTTC.

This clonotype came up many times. For the CDR3, the DNA is TGTGCCAGCAGCGTAGGGGCATGGGGTTCAGCCTACGAGCAGTACTTC. Protein product: CASSVGAWGSAYEQYF. The chain employs TRBV9 and TRBJ2-7; D call uncertain. Germline-derived CDR1 and CDR2 are SGDLS and YYNGEE. This CDR3 is 16 amino acids long. Trimming shortened V by 0 bases and J by 2 bases, and 15 bases separated the two germline ends.

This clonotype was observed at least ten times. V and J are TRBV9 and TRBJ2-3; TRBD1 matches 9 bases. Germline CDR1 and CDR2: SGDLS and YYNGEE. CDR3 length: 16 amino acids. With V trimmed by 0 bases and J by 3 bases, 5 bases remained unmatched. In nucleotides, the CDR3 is TGTGCCAGCAGCGTAGGGGACAGGGCGCGGACAGATACGCAGTATTTT. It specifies CASSVGDRARTDTQYF. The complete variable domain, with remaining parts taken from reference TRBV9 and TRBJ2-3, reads DSGVTQTPKHLITATGQRVTLRCSPRSGDLSVYWYQQSLDQGLQFLIQYYNGEERAKGNILERFSAQQFPDLHSELNLSSLELGDSALYFCASSVGDRARTDTQYFGPGTRLTVL.

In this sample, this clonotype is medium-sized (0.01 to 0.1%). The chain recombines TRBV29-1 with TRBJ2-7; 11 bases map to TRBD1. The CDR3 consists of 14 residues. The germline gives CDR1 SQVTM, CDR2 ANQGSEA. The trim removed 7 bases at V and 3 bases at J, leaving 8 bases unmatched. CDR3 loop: CSESRDRGIYEQYF. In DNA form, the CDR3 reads TGCAGCGAATCCCGGGACAGGGGGATCTACGAGCAGTACTTC.

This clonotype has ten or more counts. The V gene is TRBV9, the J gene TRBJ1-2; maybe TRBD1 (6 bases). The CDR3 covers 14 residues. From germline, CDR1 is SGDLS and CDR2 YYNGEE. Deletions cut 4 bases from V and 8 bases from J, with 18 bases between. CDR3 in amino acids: CASSPTLDSPGYTF. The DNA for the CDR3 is TGTGCCAGCAGCCCCACCCTGGACAGCCCGGGCTACACCTTC.

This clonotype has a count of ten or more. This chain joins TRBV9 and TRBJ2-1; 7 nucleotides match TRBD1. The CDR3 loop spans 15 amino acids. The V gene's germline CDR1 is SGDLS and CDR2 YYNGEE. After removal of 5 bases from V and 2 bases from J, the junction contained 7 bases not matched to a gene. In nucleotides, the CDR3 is TGTGCCAGCAGTCGACAGGGTAACCCCTACAATGAGCAGTTCTTC. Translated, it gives CASSRQGNPYNEQFF.

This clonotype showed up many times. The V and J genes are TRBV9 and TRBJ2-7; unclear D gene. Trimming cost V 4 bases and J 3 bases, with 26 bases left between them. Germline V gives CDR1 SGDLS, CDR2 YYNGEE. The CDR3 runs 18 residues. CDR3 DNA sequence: TGTGCCAGCAGCCCCCGCGCTGGTGGTAGACTGACAATCTACGAGCAGTACTTC. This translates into CASSPRAGGRLTIYEQYF.

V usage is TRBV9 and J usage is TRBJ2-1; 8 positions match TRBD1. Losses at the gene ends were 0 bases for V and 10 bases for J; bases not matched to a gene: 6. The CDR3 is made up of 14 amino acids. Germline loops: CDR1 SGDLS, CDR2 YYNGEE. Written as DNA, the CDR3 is TGTGCCAGCAGCGTAGTCCAGGGGGCGAGGGAGCAGTTCTTC. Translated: CASSVVQGAREQFF.

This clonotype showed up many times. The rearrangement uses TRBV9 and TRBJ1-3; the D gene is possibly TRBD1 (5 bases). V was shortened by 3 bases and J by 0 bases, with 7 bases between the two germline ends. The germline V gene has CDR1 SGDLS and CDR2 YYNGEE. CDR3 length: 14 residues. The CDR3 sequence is CASSGDSSGNTIYF. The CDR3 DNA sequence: TGTGCCAGCAGCGGAGACAGCTCTGGAAACACCATATATTTT.

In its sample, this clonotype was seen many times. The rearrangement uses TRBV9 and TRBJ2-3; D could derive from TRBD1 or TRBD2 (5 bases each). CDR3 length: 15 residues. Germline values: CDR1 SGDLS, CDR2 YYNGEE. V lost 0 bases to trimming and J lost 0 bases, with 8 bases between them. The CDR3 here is CASSVGDPSTDTQYF. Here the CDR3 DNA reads TGTGCCAGCAGCGTAGGGGACCCAAGCACAGATACGCAGTATTTT.

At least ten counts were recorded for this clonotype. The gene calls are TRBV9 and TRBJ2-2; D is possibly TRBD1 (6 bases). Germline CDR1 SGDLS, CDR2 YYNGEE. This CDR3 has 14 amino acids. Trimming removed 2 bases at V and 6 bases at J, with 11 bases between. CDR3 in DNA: TGTGCCAGCAGCGTTATTGCAGGGGCCGGGGAGCTGTTTTTT. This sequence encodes CASSVIAGAGELFF.

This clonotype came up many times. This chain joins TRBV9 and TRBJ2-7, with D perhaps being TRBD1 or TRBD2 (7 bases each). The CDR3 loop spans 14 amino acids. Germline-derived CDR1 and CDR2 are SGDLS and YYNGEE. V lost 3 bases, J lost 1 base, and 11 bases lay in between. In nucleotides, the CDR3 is TGTGCCAGCAGCGCAGGGGGGGTATCCTACGAGCAGTACTTC. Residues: CASSAGGVSYEQYF.

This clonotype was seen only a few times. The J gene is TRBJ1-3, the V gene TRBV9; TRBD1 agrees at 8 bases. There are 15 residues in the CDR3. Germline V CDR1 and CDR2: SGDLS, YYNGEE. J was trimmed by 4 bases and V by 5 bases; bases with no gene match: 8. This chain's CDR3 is CASSRTGGFGNTIYF. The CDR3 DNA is TGTGCCAGCAGTCGAACAGGGGGATTCGGAAACACCATATATTTT.

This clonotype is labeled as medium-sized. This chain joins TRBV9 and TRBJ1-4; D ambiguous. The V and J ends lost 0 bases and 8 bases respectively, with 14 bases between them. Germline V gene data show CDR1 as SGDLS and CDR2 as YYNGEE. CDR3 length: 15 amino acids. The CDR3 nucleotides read TGTGCCAGCAGCGTAGAGGACCGAAGCTGGGAAAAACTGTTTTTT. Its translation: CASSVEDRSWEKLFF.

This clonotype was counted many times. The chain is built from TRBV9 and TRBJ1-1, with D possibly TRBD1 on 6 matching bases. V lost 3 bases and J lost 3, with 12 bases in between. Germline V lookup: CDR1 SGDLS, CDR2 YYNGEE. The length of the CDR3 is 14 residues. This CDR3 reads CASSGIGGYTEAFF. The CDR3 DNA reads TGTGCCAGCAGCGGGATCGGGGGCTACACTGAAGCTTTCTTT.

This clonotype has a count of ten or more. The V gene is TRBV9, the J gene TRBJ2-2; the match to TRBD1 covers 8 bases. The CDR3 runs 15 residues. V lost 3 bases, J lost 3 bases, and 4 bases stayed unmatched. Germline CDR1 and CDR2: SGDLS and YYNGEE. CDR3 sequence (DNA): TGTGCCAGCAGCGGGACAGGGCTGGACACCGGGGAGCTGTTTTTT. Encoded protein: CASSGTGLDTGELFF.

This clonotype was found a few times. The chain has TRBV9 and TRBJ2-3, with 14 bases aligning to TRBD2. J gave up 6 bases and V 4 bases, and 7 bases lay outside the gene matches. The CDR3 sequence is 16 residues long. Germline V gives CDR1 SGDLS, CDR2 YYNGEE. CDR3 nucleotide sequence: TGTGCCAGCAGCCCGCGACTAGCGGGGGGGAGGGATACGCAGTATTTT. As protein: CASSPRLAGGRDTQYF.

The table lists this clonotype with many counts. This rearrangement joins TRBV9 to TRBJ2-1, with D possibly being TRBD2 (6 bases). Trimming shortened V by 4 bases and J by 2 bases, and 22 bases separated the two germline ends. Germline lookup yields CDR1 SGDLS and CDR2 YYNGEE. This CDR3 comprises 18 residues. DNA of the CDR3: TGTGCCAGCAGCTCCAAGTCCGGGCGGGGTGACGCCTACAATGAGCAGTTCTTC. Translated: CASSSKSGRGDAYNEQFF.

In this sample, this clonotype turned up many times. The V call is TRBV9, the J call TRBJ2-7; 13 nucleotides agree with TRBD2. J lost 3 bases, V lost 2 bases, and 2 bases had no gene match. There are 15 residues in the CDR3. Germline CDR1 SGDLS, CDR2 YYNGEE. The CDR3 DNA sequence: TGTGCCAGCAGCGTCGGACTAGCGGGAGACTACGAGCAGTACTTC. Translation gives CASSVGLAGDYEQYF.